This TCR beta chain was recorded in a study of T-cell reconstitution after alpha-beta-depleted transplantation in children. Germline trimming cut 7 bases from V and 5 bases from J; bases unmatched to any gene: 15. This CDR3 has 16 amino acids. Germline V gene sequence: CDR1 MDHEN, CDR2 SYDVKM. TCRbeta library preparation incorporated unique molecular identifiers. TCRdb used MiXCR to reprocess the PCR reads, holding one entry per CDR3 protein. The sample carries 600,000 to 700,000 distinct CDR3 sequences, less than 15% recorded once. The chain employs TRBV28 and TRBJ2-5; 8 positions agree with TRBD1. The source material was PBMCs, sampled before TCRalphabeta/CD19-depleted stem cell transplant. This TCR was sampled from a girl aged 2 to 9 with congenital amegakaryocytic thrombocytopenia, due to receive a stem cell transplant. In nucleotides, the CDR3 is TGTGCCAGCAACCCAACGGACAGGGAAGGACGGGAGACCCAGTACTTC. This gives the protein CASNPTDREGRETQYF.